The sample holds a few counts of the clone carrying this TCR beta chain. Its specificity is unknown. Attachment of unique molecular identifiers to individual cDNA molecules was performed. TCRdb reprocessed the 5' RACE reads with MiXCR, giving one entry per CDR3 protein. The table lists 66,000 or so distinct CDR3 sequences, roughly 13% of them singletons. Germline CDR1 and CDR2: SGHRS and YFSETQ. This CDR3 spans 15 amino acids. V lost 4 bases, J lost 5 bases, and 3 bases stayed unmatched. The data stem from a study of early T cells in non-severe SARS-CoV-2 infection. Whole-study context: Sequencing targeted bulk RNA from unsorted whole blood, leaving chains unpaired.

Findings and caveats of the study: Anti-spike CD8 specificities were favored by VDJdb matching, whose results missed private and CD4 specificities.

Sequenced sample: whole blood. The chain is built from TRBV5-1 and TRBJ2-3; TRBD2 aligns across 14 bases. The receptor was isolated from an adult who was a healthcare worker with PCR-confirmed SARS-CoV-2 infection or an uninfected control (not recorded which). CDR3 in DNA: TGCGCCAGCAGCCTCGGACTAGCGGGAGGAGATACGCAGTATTTT. Translation: CASSLGLAGGDTQYF.